What follows are 32 T cell receptor beta chains derived from one specimen sequenced in a study of cytomegalovirus exposure and HLA in healthy donors. With 60 Vbeta and 13 Jbeta primers, the PCR was carried out. TCRdb's table, derived via immunoSEQ multiplex PCR, lists solely in-frame clones and lacks some. The sample carries 150,000 to 200,000 clones, 81% recorded once. Sequencing input: PBMCs. The receptors derive from a woman younger than 30 in good health and CMV-seropositive.

V and J are TRBV6-1 and TRBJ1-6; D is unresolved. Deletions cut 8 bases from V and 7 bases from J, with 12 bases between. Germline V lookup: CDR1 MNHNS, CDR2 SASEGT. The CDR3 contains 13 residues. CDR3 in amino acids: CASFNGLNSPLHF. CDR3 bases: TGTGCCAGCTTCAATGGGCTCAATTCACCCCTCCACTTT.

The chain couples TRBV19 to TRBJ2-3, with 7 bases identical to TRBD2. The germline V gene has CDR1 LNHDA and CDR2 SQIVND (reference sequence). V shed 4 bases, J shed 5 bases, and the junction held 6 bases outside the gene matches. The length of the CDR3 is 14 residues. For the CDR3, the DNA is TGTGCCAGTAGTACAGGACTAGTGGTAGATACGCAGTATTTT. Its translation is CASSTGLVVDTQYF.

This sequence joins TRBV5-4 and TRBJ1-2; tentative D call: TRBD1 (5 bases). V shed 9 bases and J shed 2 bases, with 17 bases lying between them. Germline V gene sequence: CDR1 SGHNT, CDR2 YYREEE (reference sequence). This CDR3 has 14 residues. CDR3 bases: TGTGCCACGGGCGAGGGAGGGGTAAACTATGGCTACACCTTC. Protein sequence: CATGEGGVNYGYTF.

The V call is TRBV6-6, the J call TRBJ2-2; the D is unclear. Per germline, CDR1 MNHNY and CDR2 SVGAGI (reference sequence). This CDR3 is 13 amino acids long. The germline V and J ends were trimmed by 0 bases and 7 bases, with 6 bases remaining between them. CDR3 in amino acids: CASSYSTYGELFF. The CDR3 nucleotides read TGTGCCAGCAGTTACTCCACTTACGGGGAGCTGTTTTTT.

This clone appeared once. V and J are TRBV2 and TRBJ1-4; D unresolved. The CDR3 has 15 residues. Germline V gene lookup returns CDR1 SNHLY and CDR2 FYNNEI. Trimming took 7 bases from V and 0 from J, leaving 12 bases between them. CDR3 loop: CASILIRATNEKLFF. The CDR3 DNA reads as TGTGCCAGCATCCTTATTAGAGCAACTAATGAAAAACTGTTTTTT.

This sequence joins TRBV29-1 and TRBJ1-2; D gene unclear. Trimming removed 4 bases at V and 2 bases at J, with 14 bases between. The length of the CDR3 is 14 residues. Germline V lookup: CDR1 SQVTM, CDR2 ANQGSEA. The CDR3 loop reads CSVVGGQANYGYTF. The CDR3 region has the DNA TGCAGCGTTGTAGGAGGGCAAGCGAACTATGGCTACACCTTC.

The chain combines TRBV4-1 with TRBJ1-5, with D possibly being TRBD1 (5 bases). Germline loops: CDR1 MGHRA, CDR2 YSYEKL. Trimming pared 6 bases from V and 0 bases from J, leaving 12 bases between. The CDR3 covers 15 residues. The CDR3 DNA is TGCGCCAGCAGTCTATCGACAGATAGCAATCAGCCCCAGCATTTT. Amino acids: CASSLSTDSNQPQHF.

The chain's CDR3 is CSVVQGQNTEAFF. The CDR3 DNA follows: TGCAGCGTTGTGCAGGGGCAGAACACTGAAGCTTTCTTT. This chain uses TRBV29-1 with TRBJ1-1; weak D call: TRBD1 (6 bases). The CDR3 extends over 13 amino acids. Germline-derived CDR1 and CDR2 are SQVTM and ANQGSEA. Deletions cut 4 bases from V and 1 base from J, with 10 bases between.

The rearrangement joins TRBV29-1 to TRBJ2-7; 7 bases agree with TRBD1. Per germline, CDR1 SQVTM and CDR2 ANQGSEA. The V segment lost 2 bases and the J segment 7 bases; nucleotides outside the gene matches: 8. There are 13 residues in the CDR3. The CDR3 DNA reads TGCAGCGTTGAAACCGACAGGGTCGGAGAGCAGTACTTC. Translated, it gives CSVETDRVGEQYF.

This clone has just one count. The genes are TRBV5-5 and TRBJ2-1; TRBD2 is a possible D gene (5 bases). Germline-derived CDR1 and CDR2 are SGHKS and YYEKEE (reference sequence). The V gene lost 2 bases and the J gene lost 8 bases, with 17 bases spanning the gap. The CDR3 totals 15 residues. The CDR3 here is CASSFRGAIEYEQFF. CDR3 bases: TGTGCCAGCAGCTTCCGGGGAGCCATAGAATATGAGCAGTTCTTC.

The chain employs TRBV30 and TRBJ1-6; the D gene is possibly TRBD1 (5 bases). Germline V gene data show CDR1 as GTSNPN and CDR2 as SVGIG (reference sequence). The V end lost 0 bases, the J end lost 8 bases, and 11 bases lay between the germline ends. CDR3 size: 14 residues. CDR3 bases: TGTGCCTGGAGTGTAGGCAGGGCGGATTCACCCCTCCACTTT. Its translation: CAWSVGRADSPLHF.

V gene TRBV12-5 combines with J gene TRBJ1-2, with D perhaps matching TRBD1 (6 bases). Trimming left V 0 bases short and J 8 bases short, with 19 bases between. The CDR3 extends over 16 amino acids. Germline V gene data show CDR1 as LGHNT and CDR2 as FRNRAP. The CDR3 reads CASGLVQGRSGEGYTF. Written as DNA, the CDR3 is TGTGCTAGTGGTTTGGTACAGGGCAGGTCAGGGGAGGGCTACACCTTC. Based on the CDR3 plus reference TRBV12-5 and TRBJ1-2, the full variable domain is DARVTQTPRHKVTEMGQEVTMRCQPILGHNTVFWYRQTMMQGLELLAYFRNRAPLDDSGMPKDRFSAEMPDATLATLKIQPSEPRDSAVYFCASGLVQGRSGEGYTFGSGTRLTVV.

This chain joins TRBV5-4 and TRBJ2-7; TRBD2 agrees at 13 bases. CDR3 length: 15 amino acids. CDR1 is SGHNT, CDR2 YYREEE, per germline (reference sequence). The trim removed 5 bases at V and 4 bases at J, leaving 6 bases unmatched. The CDR3 DNA is TGTGCCAGCAGTTGGACTAGCGGGGGAGATTACGAGCAGTACTTC. Protein product: CASSWTSGGDYEQYF.

The chain uses TRBV4-1 and TRBJ2-6; a possible D gene is TRBD2 (5 bases). Trimming shortened V by 4 bases and J by 0 bases, and 16 bases separated the two germline ends. This CDR3 is built from 18 residues. Germline CDR1 and CDR2: MGHRA and YSYEKL. CDR3 amino acids: CASSLSAARASGANVLTF. The CDR3 nucleotides are TGCGCCAGCAGCCTTAGCGCTGCCAGAGCCTCTGGGGCCAACGTCCTGACTTTC.

Concerning this clone itself: The same CDR3 also results from other DNA sequences found in this sample. This rearrangement joins TRBV12-2 to TRBJ2-7; the D call TRBD1 from the table was never checked on the DNA. TRBV12-2 is a documented pseudogene. This CDR3 region has 17 residues. This CDR3 is CASRPPPPQPSSYEQYF. In nucleotides, the CDR3 is TGTGCAAGTCGCCCACCCCCGCCACAGCCAAGCTCCTACGAGCAGTACTTC.

The rearrangement links TRBV30 to TRBJ1-5; no reliable D call. The CDR3 covers 13 residues. From germline, CDR1 is GTSNPN and CDR2 SVGIG (reference sequence). In DNA, the CDR3 is TGTGCTGTCAACCGAGGTGACAATCAGCCCCAGCATTTT. Encoded protein: CAVNRGDNQPQHF.

V is TRBV2 and J is TRBJ1-5; 8 bases map to TRBD1. CDR1 SNHLY and CDR2 FYNNEI come from the germline V gene. CDR3 length: 13 residues. V was clipped by 5 bases and J by 8 bases; unmatched bases: 5. CDR3 region: CASSQGATKPQHF. CDR3 DNA: TGTGCCAGCAGTCAGGGGGCGACCAAGCCCCAGCATTTT. The full variable domain, with the rest looked up from reference TRBV2 and TRBJ1-5, is EPEVTQTPSHQVTQMGQEVILRCVPISNHLYFYWYRQILGQKVEFLVSFYNNEISEKSEIFDDQFSVERPDGSNFTLKIRSTKLEDSAMYFCASSQGATKPQHFGDGTRLSIL.

This chain uses TRBV12-5 with TRBJ2-5; D unclear. The germline gives CDR1 LGHNT, CDR2 FRNRAP. This CDR3 has 15 amino acids. V dropped 2 bases and J dropped 4 bases, with 14 bases sitting between them. This CDR3 reads CASGLIPVGGETQYF. In nucleotides, the CDR3 is TGTGCTAGTGGTTTGATCCCCGTCGGTGGAGAGACCCAGTACTTC.

For the CDR3, the DNA is TGTGCCATCAGTGATTGGGCCGGCGGGGGGACCGCAGATACGCAGTATTTT. As protein: CAISDWAGGGTADTQYF. The genes are TRBV10-3 and TRBJ2-3; TRBD2 matches at 8 bases. The germline CDR1 and CDR2 sequences are ENHRY and SYGVKD. V shed 3 bases and J 4 bases; nucleotides not matched to a gene: 12. The CDR3 totals 17 residues.

This rearrangement joins TRBV7-9 to TRBJ2-5, with 10 bases identical to TRBD2. The V segment lost 4 bases and the J segment 7 bases; nucleotides outside the gene matches: 12. The CDR3 consists of 16 residues. Germline-derived CDR1 and CDR2 are SEHNR and FQNEAQ (reference sequence). The CDR3 coding sequence is TGTGCCAGCAGCTCCCCCCCTAGCGGGGGAGTGAGGACCCAGTACTTC. It encodes CASSSPPSGGVRTQYF.

V and J are TRBV12-5 and TRBJ2-1; 11 bases match TRBD1. J lost 5 bases, V lost 3 bases, and 3 bases had no gene match. Germline V gene data show CDR1 as LGHNT and CDR2 as FRNRAP. The CDR3 runs 15 residues. CDR3 sequence reads: CASGLPGQGDNEQFF. In DNA form, the CDR3 reads TGTGCTAGTGGTTTACCGGGACAGGGGGACAATGAGCAGTTCTTC.

This clone was picked up one time. The rearrangement links TRBV18 to TRBJ2-3; 8 positions agree with TRBD2. V dropped 3 bases and J dropped 0; count of bases not matched to a gene: 5. CDR3 length: 16 residues. Germline V gene data show CDR1 as KGHSH and CDR2 as LQKENI. The CDR3 is CASSPPTSVSTDTQYF. The CDR3 DNA follows: TGTGCCAGCTCACCCCCGACTAGCGTGAGCACAGATACGCAGTATTTT.

The chain uses TRBV5-6 and TRBJ2-3; TRBD2 matches at 8 bases. Germline V gives CDR1 SGHDT, CDR2 YYEEEE. The junction had 13 bases not matched to a gene; V was cut back by 4 bases and J by 6 bases. The CDR3 has 16 residues. CDR3 amino acids: CASSRRRRGVGDTQYF. The CDR3, as DNA: TGTGCCAGCAGCCGAAGAAGGCGGGGGGTAGGGGATACGCAGTATTTT.

The chain employs TRBV9 and TRBJ2-5; tentative D call: TRBD2 (5 bases). This CDR3 is built from 15 residues. Germline V gene lookup returns CDR1 SGDLS and CDR2 YYNGEE. V lost 4 bases to trimming and J lost 3 bases, with 16 bases between them. CDR3 in amino acids: CASSRGPIREETQYF. The CDR3 nucleotides are TGTGCCAGCAGCCGCGGGCCAATAAGGGAAGAGACCCAGTACTTC.

CDR3: CASSYAGQGATDTQYF. The CDR3 DNA follows: TGTGCCAGCAGTTACGCCGGACAGGGGGCCACAGATACGCAGTATTTT. This sequence joins TRBV6-6 and TRBJ2-3; 11 positions agree with TRBD1. This CDR3 spans 16 amino acids. Trimming cost V 2 bases and J 2 bases; bases outside gene matches: 3. The germline V gene encodes CDR1 MNHNY and CDR2 SVGAGI (reference sequence).

This clone was recorded a few times. The genes are TRBV13 and TRBJ1-2, with D perhaps TRBD1 (5 bases). Between the trimmed V and J ends, which lost 0 bases and 7 bases, there was a span of 24 bases. Germline V gene sequence: CDR1 PRHDT, CDR2 FYEKMQ (reference sequence). The CDR3 covers 18 residues. The CDR3 here is CASSLGSGVPLSSGGYTF. The DNA for the CDR3 is TGTGCCAGCAGCTTAGGCTCGGGGGTCCCACTCTCTTCAGGTGGCTACACCTTC.

This clone was observed once. This chain links TRBV5-1 with TRBJ2-5, with 13 bases aligning to TRBD2. This CDR3 is 16 amino acids long. Germline CDR1 and CDR2: SGHRS and YFSETQ. Losses at the gene ends were 5 bases for V and 1 base for J; bases not matched to a gene: 5. CDR3 loop: CASRTSGGRLQETQYF. CDR3 nucleotide sequence: TGCGCCAGCAGGACTAGCGGGGGGAGACTCCAAGAGACCCAGTACTTC.

The gene calls are TRBV4-3 and TRBJ2-2; 12 bases map to TRBD2. The CDR3 totals 15 residues. The germline gives CDR1 LGHNA, CDR2 YSLEER. V trimming: 2 bases; J trimming: 7 bases; junction bases outside the gene matches: 2. The CDR3 DNA follows: TGCGCCAGCAGCCAAAGGGGACTAGCGGGCGGGGAGCTGTTTTTT. Protein product: CASSQRGLAGGELFF.

The chain recombines TRBV4-1 with TRBJ2-5; possibly TRBD2 for D (6 bases). This CDR3 comprises 19 residues. CDR1 and CDR2 from the germline V gene are MGHRA and YSYEKL. The germline V and J ends were trimmed by 0 bases and 5 bases, with 25 bases remaining between them. CDR3 nucleotides: TGCGCCAGCAGCCAAGAACTGGGGGGAGGTGAGATTTTTCTGGAGACCCAGTACTTC. It yields the protein CASSQELGGGEIFLETQYF.

The count of this clone is one. The chain uses TRBV7-6 and TRBJ2-1, with D perhaps matching TRBD1 (6 bases). CDR1 is SGHVS and CDR2 is FNYEAQ in the germline V gene. With 0 bases removed from V and 5 bases from J, the gap between germline ends came to 14 bases. CDR3 length equals 16 residues. In DNA form, the CDR3 reads TGTGCCAGCAGCTTAGCGGGGGCAGCGAGGGACAATGAGCAGTTCTTC. As protein: CASSLAGAARDNEQFF.

CDR3 amino acids: CASRTSGGANEQFF. The CDR3 nucleotides read TGTGCCAGCAGAACTAGCGGGGGGGCAAATGAGCAGTTCTTC. The chain uses TRBV7-2 and TRBJ2-1, with 13 bases matching TRBD2. CDR1 is SGHTA and CDR2 is FQGNSA in the germline V gene. V was pared by 6 bases and J by 7 bases, with 3 bases of the junction left unmatched. This CDR3 contains 14 residues. Supplemented by reference TRBV7-2 and TRBJ2-1, the full variable domain reads GAGVSQSPSNKVTEKGKDVELRCDPISGHTALYWYRQSLGQGLEFLIYFQGNSAPDKSGLPSDRFSAERTGGSVSTLTIQRTQQEDSAVYLCASRTSGGANEQFFGPGTRLTVL.

As concerns this clone: One end of the junction is discordant with germline, which a read error may explain. The CDR3 nucleotides read TGTGCCAGCAGTGCCCGGGCGGGGGGGTCGGCCAAAAACAGTCAGTACTTC. Residues: CASSARAGGSAKNSQYF. The gene calls are TRBV6-1 and TRBJ2-4, with TRBD2 identical over 9 bases. Per the germline V gene, CDR1 is MNHNS and CDR2 is SASEGT. This CDR3 has 17 residues.